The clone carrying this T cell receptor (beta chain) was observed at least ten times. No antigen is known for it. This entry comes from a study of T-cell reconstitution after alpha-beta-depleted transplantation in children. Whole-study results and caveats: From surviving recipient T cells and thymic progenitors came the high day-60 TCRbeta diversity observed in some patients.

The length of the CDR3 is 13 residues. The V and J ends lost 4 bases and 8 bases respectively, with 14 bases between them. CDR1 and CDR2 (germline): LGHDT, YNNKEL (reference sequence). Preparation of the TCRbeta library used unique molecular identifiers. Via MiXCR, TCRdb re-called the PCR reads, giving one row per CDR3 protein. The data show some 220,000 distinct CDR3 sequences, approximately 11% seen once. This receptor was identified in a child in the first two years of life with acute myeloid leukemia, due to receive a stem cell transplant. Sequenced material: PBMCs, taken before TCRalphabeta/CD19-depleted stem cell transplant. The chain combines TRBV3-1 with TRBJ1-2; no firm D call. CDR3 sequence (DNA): TGTGCCAGCAGCCCAACCGGACTGAGGGGCTACACCTTC. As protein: CASSPTGLRGYTF.